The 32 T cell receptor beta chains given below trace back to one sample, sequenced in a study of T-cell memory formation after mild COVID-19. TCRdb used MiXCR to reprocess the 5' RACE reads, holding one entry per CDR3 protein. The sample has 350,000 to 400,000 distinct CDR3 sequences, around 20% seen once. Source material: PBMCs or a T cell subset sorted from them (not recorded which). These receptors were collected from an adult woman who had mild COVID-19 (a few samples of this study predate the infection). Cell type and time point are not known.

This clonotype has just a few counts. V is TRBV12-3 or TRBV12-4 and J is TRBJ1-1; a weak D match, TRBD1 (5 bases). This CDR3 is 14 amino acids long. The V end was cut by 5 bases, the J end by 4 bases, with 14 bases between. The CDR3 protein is CASSPLGGSTEAFF. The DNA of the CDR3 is TGTGCCAGCAGTCCGCTGGGGGGATCCACTGAAGCTTTCTTT.

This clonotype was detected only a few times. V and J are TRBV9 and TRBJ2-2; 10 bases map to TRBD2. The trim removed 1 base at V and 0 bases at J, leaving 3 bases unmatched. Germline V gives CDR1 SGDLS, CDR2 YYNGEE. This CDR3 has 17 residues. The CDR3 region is CASSVTTSGTNTGELFF. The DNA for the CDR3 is TGTGCCAGCAGCGTAACTACTAGCGGGACGAACACCGGGGAGCTGTTTTTT.

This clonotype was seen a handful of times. The CDR3 protein is CASSRDRGLFSGANVLTF. The CDR3 coding sequence is TGTGCCAGCAGCCGGGACAGGGGGCTGTTCTCTGGGGCCAACGTCCTGACTTTC. The gene calls are TRBV5-4 and TRBJ2-6; 12 bases are shared with TRBD1. The CDR3 is 18 residues long. Germline CDR1 SGHNT, CDR2 YYREEE (reference sequence). J gave up 0 bases and V 4 bases, and 5 bases lay outside the gene matches.

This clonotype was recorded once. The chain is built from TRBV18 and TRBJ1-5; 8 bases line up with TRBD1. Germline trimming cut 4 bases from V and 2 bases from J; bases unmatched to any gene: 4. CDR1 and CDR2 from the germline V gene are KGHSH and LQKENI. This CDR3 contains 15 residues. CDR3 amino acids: CASSQTTGGNQPQHF. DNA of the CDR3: TGTGCCAGCTCACAGACGACAGGGGGCAATCAGCCCCAGCATTTT.

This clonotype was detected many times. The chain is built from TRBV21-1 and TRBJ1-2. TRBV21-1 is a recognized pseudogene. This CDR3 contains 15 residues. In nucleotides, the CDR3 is TGTGCCAGCAGCAACTCCCAAGTTGAAAACTATGGCTACACCTTC. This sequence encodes CASSNSQVENYGYTF.

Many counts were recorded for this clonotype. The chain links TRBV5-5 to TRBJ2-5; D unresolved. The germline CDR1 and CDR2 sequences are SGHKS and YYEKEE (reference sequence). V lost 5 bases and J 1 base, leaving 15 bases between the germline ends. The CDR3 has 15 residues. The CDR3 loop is CASSTPGRSQETQYF. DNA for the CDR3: TGTGCCAGCAGTACCCCCGGGCGGTCCCAAGAGACCCAGTACTTC.

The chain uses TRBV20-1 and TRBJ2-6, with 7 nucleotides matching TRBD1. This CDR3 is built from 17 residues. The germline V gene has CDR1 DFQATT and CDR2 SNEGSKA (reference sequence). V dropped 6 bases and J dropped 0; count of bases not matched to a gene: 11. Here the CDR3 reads CSAASGTASSGANVLTF. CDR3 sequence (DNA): TGCAGTGCCGCCTCTGGGACAGCGTCCTCTGGGGCCAACGTCCTGACTTTC.

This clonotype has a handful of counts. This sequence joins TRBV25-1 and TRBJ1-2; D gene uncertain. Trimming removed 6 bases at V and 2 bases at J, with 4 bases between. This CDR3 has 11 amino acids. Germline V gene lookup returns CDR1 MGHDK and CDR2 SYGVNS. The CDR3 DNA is TGTGCCAGCAGGGCCAACTATGGCTACACCTTC. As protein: CASRANYGYTF.

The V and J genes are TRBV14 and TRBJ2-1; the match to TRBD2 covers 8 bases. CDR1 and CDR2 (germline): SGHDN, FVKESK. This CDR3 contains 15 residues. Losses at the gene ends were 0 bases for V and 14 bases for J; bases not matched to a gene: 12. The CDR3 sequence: CASSQDYEAGDVKFF. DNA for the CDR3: TGTGCCAGCAGCCAAGATTACGAAGCGGGGGATGTAAAGTTCTTC.

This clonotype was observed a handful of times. The CDR3 DNA reads as TGTGCCAGCAGCGTCCGGGACAGCTACGAGCAGTACTTC. It is translated as CASSVRDSYEQYF. The V gene is TRBV7-9, the J gene TRBJ2-7; 7 bases agree with TRBD1. Germline-derived CDR1 and CDR2 are SEHNR and FQNEAQ (reference sequence). Trimming removed 5 bases from V and 3 bases from J; junction bases left unmatched: 4. The CDR3 covers 13 residues.

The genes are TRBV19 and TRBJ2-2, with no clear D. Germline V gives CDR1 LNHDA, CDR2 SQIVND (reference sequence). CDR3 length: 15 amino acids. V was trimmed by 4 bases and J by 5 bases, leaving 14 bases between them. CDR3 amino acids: CASSTRTGRTGELFF. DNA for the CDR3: TGTGCCAGTAGTACTCGGACCGGAAGGACCGGGGAGCTGTTTTTT.

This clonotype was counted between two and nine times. The DNA of the CDR3 is TGTGCCAGCAGGTACTCCGACAGGGATGGCTACACCTTC. This sequence encodes CASRYSDRDGYTF. The rearrangement joins TRBV7-9 to TRBJ1-2; TRBD1 matches at 7 bases. J was trimmed by 6 bases and V by 6 bases; bases with no gene match: 7. The CDR3 loop spans 13 amino acids. Germline assignment: CDR1 SEHNR and CDR2 FQNEAQ (reference sequence).

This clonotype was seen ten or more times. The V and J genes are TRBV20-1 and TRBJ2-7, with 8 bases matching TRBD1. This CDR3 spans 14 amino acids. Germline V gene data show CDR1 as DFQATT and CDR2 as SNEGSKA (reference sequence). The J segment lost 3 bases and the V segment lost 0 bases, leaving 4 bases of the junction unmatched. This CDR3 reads CSAREAGGLYEQYF. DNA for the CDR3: TGCAGTGCTAGAGAGGCAGGGGGCCTCTACGAGCAGTACTTC.

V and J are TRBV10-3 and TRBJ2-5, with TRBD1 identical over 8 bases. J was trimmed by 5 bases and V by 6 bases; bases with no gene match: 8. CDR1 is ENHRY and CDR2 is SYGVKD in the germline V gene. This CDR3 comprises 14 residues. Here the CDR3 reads CAISRQGSVETQYF. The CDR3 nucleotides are TGTGCCATCAGCCGACAGGGGTCGGTTGAGACCCAGTACTTC.

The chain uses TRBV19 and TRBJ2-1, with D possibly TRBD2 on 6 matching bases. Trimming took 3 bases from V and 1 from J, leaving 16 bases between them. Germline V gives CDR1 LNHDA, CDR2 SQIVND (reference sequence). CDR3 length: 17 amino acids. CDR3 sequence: CASSIGGVAPSYNEQFF. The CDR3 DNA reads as TGTGCCAGTAGTATCGGGGGAGTCGCCCCATCCTACAATGAGCAGTTCTTC.

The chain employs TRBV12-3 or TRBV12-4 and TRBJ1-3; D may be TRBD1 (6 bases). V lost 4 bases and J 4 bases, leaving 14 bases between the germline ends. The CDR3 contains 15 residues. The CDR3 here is CASSSNRVTGNTIYF. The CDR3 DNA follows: TGTGCCAGCAGTTCCAACAGGGTTACGGGAAACACCATATATTTT.

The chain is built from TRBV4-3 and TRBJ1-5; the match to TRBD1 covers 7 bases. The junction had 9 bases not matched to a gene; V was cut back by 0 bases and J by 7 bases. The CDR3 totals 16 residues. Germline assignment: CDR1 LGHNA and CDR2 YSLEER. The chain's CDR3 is CASSQDVNRGGQPQHF. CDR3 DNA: TGCGCCAGCAGCCAAGATGTCAACAGGGGTGGACAGCCCCAGCATTTT.

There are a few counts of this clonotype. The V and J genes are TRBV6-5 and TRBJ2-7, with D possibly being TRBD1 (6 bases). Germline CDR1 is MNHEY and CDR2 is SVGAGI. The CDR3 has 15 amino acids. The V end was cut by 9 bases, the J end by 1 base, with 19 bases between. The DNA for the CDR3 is TGTGCCAGTAAACAGGGCGTCCCGTCTTCCTACGAGCAGTACTTC. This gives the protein CASKQGVPSSYEQYF.

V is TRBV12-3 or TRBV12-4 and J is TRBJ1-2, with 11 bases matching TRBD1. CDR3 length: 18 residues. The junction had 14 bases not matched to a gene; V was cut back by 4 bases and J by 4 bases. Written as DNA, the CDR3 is TGTGCCAGCAGTTCCCCTATCCACCGGGACAGGGGGGGCTATGGCTACACCTTC. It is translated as CASSSPIHRDRGGYGYTF.

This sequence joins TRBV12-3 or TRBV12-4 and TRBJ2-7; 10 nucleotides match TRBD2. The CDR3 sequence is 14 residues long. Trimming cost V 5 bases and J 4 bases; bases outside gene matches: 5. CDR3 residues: CASSMGTSVYEQYF. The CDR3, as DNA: TGTGCCAGCAGTATGGGGACTAGCGTTTACGAGCAGTACTTC.

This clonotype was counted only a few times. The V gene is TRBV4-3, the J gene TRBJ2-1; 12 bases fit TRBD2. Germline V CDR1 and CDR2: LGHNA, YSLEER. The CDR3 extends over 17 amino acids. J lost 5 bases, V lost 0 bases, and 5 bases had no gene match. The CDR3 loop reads CASSQDVTSGRNNEQFF. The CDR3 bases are TGCGCCAGCAGCCAAGATGTGACTAGCGGGAGAAACAATGAGCAGTTCTTC.

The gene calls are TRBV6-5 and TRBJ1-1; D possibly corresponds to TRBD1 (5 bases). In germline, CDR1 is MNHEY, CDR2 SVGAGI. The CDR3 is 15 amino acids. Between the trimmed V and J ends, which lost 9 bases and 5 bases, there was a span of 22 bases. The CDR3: CASQYIGAAMTEAFF. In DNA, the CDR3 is TGTGCCAGTCAGTATATCGGGGCGGCTATGACTGAAGCTTTCTTT.

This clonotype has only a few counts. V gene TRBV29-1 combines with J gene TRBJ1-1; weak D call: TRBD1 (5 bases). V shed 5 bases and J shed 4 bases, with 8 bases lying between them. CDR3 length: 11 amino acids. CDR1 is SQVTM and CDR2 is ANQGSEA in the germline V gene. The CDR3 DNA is TGCAGCGTTCCGAGGGGCACTGAAGCTTTCTTT. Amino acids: CSVPRGTEAFF.

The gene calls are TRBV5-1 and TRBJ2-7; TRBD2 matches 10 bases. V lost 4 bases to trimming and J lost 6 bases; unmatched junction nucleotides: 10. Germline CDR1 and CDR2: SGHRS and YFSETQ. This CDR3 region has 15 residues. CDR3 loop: CASSPLAGAPGEQYF. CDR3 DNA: TGCGCCAGCAGCCCTCTAGCGGGAGCCCCGGGCGAGCAGTACTTC.

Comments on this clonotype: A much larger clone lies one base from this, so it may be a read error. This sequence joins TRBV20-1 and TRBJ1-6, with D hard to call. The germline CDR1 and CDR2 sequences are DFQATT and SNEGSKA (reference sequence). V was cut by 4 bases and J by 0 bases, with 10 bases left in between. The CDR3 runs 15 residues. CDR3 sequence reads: CSAKERGSYNSPLHF. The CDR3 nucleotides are TGCAGTGCTAAGGAGAGAGGCTCCTATAATTCACCCCTCCACTTT.

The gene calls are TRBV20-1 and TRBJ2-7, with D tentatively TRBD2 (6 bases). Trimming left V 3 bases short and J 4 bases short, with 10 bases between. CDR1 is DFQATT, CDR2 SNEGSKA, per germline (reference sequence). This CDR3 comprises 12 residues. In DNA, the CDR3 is TGCAGTGCTAGCGGGAGCGGGTACGAGCAGTACTTC. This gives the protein CSASGSGYEQYF.

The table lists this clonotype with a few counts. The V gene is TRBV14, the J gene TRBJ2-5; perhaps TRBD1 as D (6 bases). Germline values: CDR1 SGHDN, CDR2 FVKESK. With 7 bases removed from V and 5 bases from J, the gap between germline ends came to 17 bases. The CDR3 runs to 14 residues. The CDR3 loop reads CASNRLGQGETQYF. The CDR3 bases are TGTGCCAGCAACCGTTTAGGGCAGGGGGAGACCCAGTACTTC.

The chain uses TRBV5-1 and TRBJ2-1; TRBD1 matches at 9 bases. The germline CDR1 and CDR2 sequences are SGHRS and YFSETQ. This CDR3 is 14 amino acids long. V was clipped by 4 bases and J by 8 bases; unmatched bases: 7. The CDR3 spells CASSTGTGFDEQFF. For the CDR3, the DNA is TGCGCCAGCAGCACCGGGACAGGGTTTGATGAGCAGTTCTTC.

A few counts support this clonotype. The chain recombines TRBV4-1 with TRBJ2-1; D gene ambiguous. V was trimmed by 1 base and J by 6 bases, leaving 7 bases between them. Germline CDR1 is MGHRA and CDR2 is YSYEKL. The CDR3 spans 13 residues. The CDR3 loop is CASSQAVSNEQFF. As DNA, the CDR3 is TGCGCCAGCAGCCAAGCTGTGTCCAATGAGCAGTTCTTC.

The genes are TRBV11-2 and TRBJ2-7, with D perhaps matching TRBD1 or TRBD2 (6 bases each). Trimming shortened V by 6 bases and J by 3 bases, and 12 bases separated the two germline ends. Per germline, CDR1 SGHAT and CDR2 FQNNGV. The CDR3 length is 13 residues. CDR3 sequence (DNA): TGTGCCAGCAGACAGGGACTGCTCTACGAGCAGTACTTC. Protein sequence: CASRQGLLYEQYF.

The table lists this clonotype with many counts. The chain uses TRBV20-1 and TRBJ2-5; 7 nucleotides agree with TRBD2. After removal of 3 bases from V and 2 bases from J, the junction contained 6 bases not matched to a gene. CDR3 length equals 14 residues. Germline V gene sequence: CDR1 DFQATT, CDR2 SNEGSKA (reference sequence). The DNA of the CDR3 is TGCAGTGCTAGTCCCGGAGCGGGGCAAGAGACCCAGTACTTC. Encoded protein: CSASPGAGQETQYF.

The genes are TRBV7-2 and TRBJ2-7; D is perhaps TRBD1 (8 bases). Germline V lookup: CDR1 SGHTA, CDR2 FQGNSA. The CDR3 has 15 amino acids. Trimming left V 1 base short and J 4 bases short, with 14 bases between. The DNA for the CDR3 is TGTGCCAGCAGCTTAGACAGGGGGGGTCCTTACGAGCAGTACTTC. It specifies CASSLDRGGPYEQYF.